The 32 T cell receptor beta chains listed next were all sequenced from one sample in a study of blood T cell repertoires in COVID-19. Measured with immunoSEQ multiplex PCR; TCRdb has only the in-frame clones, and not every one. The sample carries about 350,000 clones, almost 90% recorded once. Sequencing was done on a sample of peripheral blood. The source of these receptors is a woman between 70 and 85 years old with COVID-19, enrolled during active disease.

The chain recombines TRBV19 with TRBJ1-5, with D tentatively TRBD1 (6 bases). The CDR3 has 15 residues. Deletions cut 3 bases from V and 3 bases from J, with 12 bases between. CDR1 and CDR2 (germline): LNHDA, SQIVND (reference sequence). The CDR3 loop reads CASSMYREINQPQHF. The CDR3 DNA follows: TGTGCCAGTAGTATGTACAGGGAAATCAATCAGCCCCAGCATTTT.

The CDR3 is CSVGAETQYF. The CDR3, as DNA: TGCAGCGTTGGGGCCGAGACCCAGTACTTC. The chain couples TRBV29-1 to TRBJ2-5; D remains ambiguous. V was pared by 4 bases and J by 5 bases, with 5 bases between. The germline V gene encodes CDR1 SQVTM and CDR2 ANQGSEA. The CDR3 extends over 10 amino acids.

This chain joins TRBV30 and TRBJ1-1, with unresolved D. Deletions cut 1 base from V and 4 bases from J, with 13 bases between. Germline CDR1 and CDR2: GTSNPN and SVGIG (reference sequence). The length of the CDR3 is 14 residues. Here the CDR3 reads CAWSAYSGFTEAFF. CDR3 nucleotides: TGTGCCTGGAGTGCCTATTCCGGGTTCACTGAAGCTTTCTTT.

The genes are TRBV27 and TRBJ1-1; no firm D call. From germline, CDR1 is MNHEY and CDR2 SMNVEV (reference sequence). Trimming pared 3 bases from V and 4 bases from J, leaving 18 bases between. The CDR3 sequence is 16 residues long. In nucleotides, the CDR3 is TGTGCCAGCAGTTTTGGAGGGCTCTTAAGCGCCACTGAAGCTTTCTTT. This sequence encodes CASSFGGLLSATEAFF.

This chain connects TRBV7-2 to TRBJ2-7, with D maybe TRBD1 (5 bases). Germline CDR1 and CDR2: SGHTA and FQGNSA. The CDR3 is 15 amino acids. V dropped 6 bases and J dropped 4 bases, with 19 bases sitting between them. The CDR3 DNA follows: TGTGCCAGCAGTCGGAGACAGTCCGAATTATACGAGCAGTACTTC. Amino acids: CASSRRQSELYEQYF.

The rearrangement links TRBV9 to TRBJ1-6, with D unresolved. The V gene lost 3 bases and the J gene lost 8 bases, with 9 bases spanning the gap. Germline V gene data show CDR1 as SGDLS and CDR2 as YYNGEE. CDR3 length: 13 amino acids. The chain's CDR3 is CASSAGVDSPLHF. CDR3 in DNA: TGTGCCAGCAGCGCGGGAGTTGATTCACCCCTCCACTTT.

The gene calls are TRBV10-3 and TRBJ1-4, with D maybe TRBD1 (6 bases). Trimming took off 7 bases at V and 5 bases at J, with 14 bases between the two ends. Germline CDR1 and CDR2: ENHRY and SYGVKD. This CDR3 is 14 amino acids long. This chain's CDR3 is CAIKKDSTNEKLFF. In DNA, the CDR3 is TGTGCCATCAAAAAGGACAGTACGAATGAAAAACTGTTTTTT.

The CDR3: CASSSFMEDAEETQYF. CDR3 bases: TGTGCCAGCAGCTCGTTTATGGAGGATGCCGAAGAGACCCAGTACTTC. The rearrangement joins TRBV3-1 (or the pseudogene TRBV3-2) to TRBJ2-5, with D tentatively TRBD2 (5 bases). CDR1 is LGHDT and CDR2 is YNNKEL in the germline V gene (reference sequence). V dropped 5 bases and J dropped 3 bases, with 19 bases sitting between them. The CDR3 totals 16 residues.

The CDR3 spells CASSLGTVQEAFF. As DNA, the CDR3 is TGTGCCAGCAGCTTGGGGACAGTTCAAGAAGCTTTCTTT. This rearrangement joins TRBV5-4 to TRBJ1-1; a possible D gene is TRBD1 (6 bases). From germline, CDR1 is SGHNT and CDR2 YYREEE (reference sequence). V was cut by 0 bases and J by 8 bases, with 11 bases left in between. This CDR3 is 13 amino acids long.

This rearrangement joins TRBV5-1 to TRBJ2-7, with TRBD1 identical over 7 bases. V shed 4 bases, J shed 2 bases, and the junction held 6 bases outside the gene matches. Germline-derived CDR1 and CDR2 are SGHRS and YFSETQ. The CDR3 runs 14 residues. The CDR3 loop is CASSTSGQPYEQYF. As DNA, the CDR3 is TGCGCCAGCAGCACCTCGGGACAGCCCTACGAGCAGTACTTC.

This clone was counted once. This sequence joins TRBV11-3 and TRBJ2-1; D is uncertain. The V gene's germline CDR1 is SGHNT and CDR2 YENEEA. Trimming left V 8 bases short and J 0 bases short, with 8 bases between. CDR3 length: 13 amino acids. Here the CDR3 reads CASSAGSYNEQFF. In DNA form, the CDR3 reads TGTGCCAGCTCCGCAGGCTCCTACAATGAGCAGTTCTTC. The whole variable domain, filled in from reference TRBV11-3 and TRBJ2-1, reads EAGVVQSPRYKIIEKKQPVAFWCNPISGHNTLYWYLQNLGQGPELLIRYENEEAVDDSQLPKDRFSAERLKGVDSTLKIQPAELGDSAVYLCASSAGSYNEQFFGPGTRLTVL.

The chain recombines TRBV6-5 with TRBJ1-1; 9 bases line up with TRBD1. V shed 5 bases, J shed 11 bases, and the junction held 12 bases outside the gene matches. From germline, CDR1 is MNHEY and CDR2 SVGAGI. The CDR3 is 14 amino acids. CDR3 in amino acids: CASSPRGQGTSAFF. The CDR3 coding sequence is TGTGCCAGCAGTCCCCGCGGACAGGGGACAAGTGCTTTCTTT.

The rearrangement links TRBV5-6 to TRBJ2-7; the D gene is possibly TRBD1 (6 bases). This CDR3 region has 14 residues. V shed 4 bases and J shed 2 bases, with 13 bases lying between them. CDR1 and CDR2 (germline): SGHDT, YYEEEE. CDR3 sequence: CASSLSGHTYEQYF. DNA for the CDR3: TGTGCCAGCAGCCTCTCGGGACATACCTACGAGCAGTACTTC.

The chain employs TRBV24-1 and TRBJ2-1; a possible D gene is TRBD2 (6 bases). Germline loops: CDR1 KGHDR, CDR2 SFDVKD. This CDR3 spans 14 amino acids. V shed 8 bases and J shed 6 bases, with 16 bases lying between them. CDR3 nucleotides: TGTGCCACCACCAATGGCGGGACGATCAATGAGCAGTTCTTC. This sequence encodes CATTNGGTINEQFF.

The CDR3 here is CASSVRQGADEQYF. DNA for the CDR3: TGTGCCAGCAGCGTGAGACAGGGTGCCGACGAGCAGTACTTC. V gene TRBV9 combines with J gene TRBJ2-7; TRBD1 aligns across 7 bases. Looked up from germline, CDR1 is SGDLS and CDR2 is YYNGEE. Unmatched junction bases numbered 7, after V lost 2 bases and J lost 5 bases. This CDR3 comprises 14 residues.

The V gene is TRBV9, the J gene TRBJ1-1, with D possibly TRBD1 on 5 matching bases. This CDR3 is built from 14 residues. Between the trimmed V and J ends, which lost 2 bases and 8 bases, there was a span of 16 bases. CDR1 and CDR2 from the germline V gene are SGDLS and YYNGEE. The CDR3 protein is CASSVTQEGREAFF. The DNA of the CDR3 is TGTGCCAGCAGCGTTACACAGGAAGGGCGGGAAGCTTTCTTT.

The V call is TRBV6-6, the J call TRBJ1-2; D is unresolved. In germline, CDR1 is MNHNY, CDR2 SVGAGI (reference sequence). CDR3 length equals 14 residues. Trimming removed 5 bases at V and 5 bases at J, with 15 bases between. The CDR3 DNA follows: TGTGCCAGCAGTGCAGGAGGAGGGCCTTATGGCTACACCTTC. This encodes CASSAGGGPYGYTF.

The chain combines TRBV9 with TRBJ1-5, with 8 bases identical to TRBD1. Germline lookup yields CDR1 SGDLS and CDR2 YYNGEE. V lost 0 bases, J lost 5 bases, and 4 bases stayed unmatched. This CDR3 spans 15 amino acids. CDR3 amino acids: CASSVDSTGDQPQHF. CDR3 DNA: TGTGCCAGCAGCGTAGATTCGACAGGGGATCAGCCCCAGCATTTT.

This clone was recorded a few times. This chain uses TRBV9 with TRBJ1-2; TRBD1 might be the D (5 bases). Trimming shortened V by 0 bases and J by 4 bases, and 16 bases separated the two germline ends. The CDR3 totals 16 residues. CDR1 SGDLS and CDR2 YYNGEE come from the germline V gene. The CDR3 DNA is TGTGCCAGCAGCGTAGAAGGGACTACCGCAGCCTATGGCTACACCTTC. This codes for CASSVEGTTAAYGYTF.

The V call is TRBV3-1 (or the pseudogene TRBV3-2), the J call TRBJ2-7, with 11 nucleotides matching TRBD1. Germline loops: CDR1 LGHDT, CDR2 YNNKEL (reference sequence). V was clipped by 5 bases and J by 4 bases; unmatched bases: 1. The CDR3 consists of 13 residues. The CDR3 DNA sequence: TGTGCCAGCAGCGGGACAGGGGGGTACGAGCAGTACTTC. Its protein product is CASSGTGGYEQYF.

This chain joins TRBV10-1 and TRBJ2-7; 9 bases align to TRBD1. The trim removed 5 bases at V and 2 bases at J, leaving 4 bases unmatched. The CDR3 runs to 14 residues. Germline V gene sequence: CDR1 WNHNN, CDR2 SYGVQD (reference sequence). CDR3 residues: CASSTGTGPYEQYF. The DNA for the CDR3 is TGCGCCAGCAGTACCGGGACAGGGCCCTACGAGCAGTACTTC.

The chain couples TRBV29-1 to TRBJ2-2; weak D call: TRBD1 (6 bases). CDR1 is SQVTM, CDR2 ANQGSEA, per germline. Trimming took 7 bases from V and 4 from J, leaving 10 bases between them. The CDR3 has 12 residues. In DNA form, the CDR3 reads TGCAGCGCCAGGGGCGGCACCGGGGAGCTGTTTTTT. The encoded protein is CSARGGTGELFF.

The chain joins TRBV28 to TRBJ2-7; TRBD2 might be the D (6 bases). The CDR3 spans 12 residues. V gave up 7 bases and J gave up 6 bases, with 13 bases separating them. Looked up from germline, CDR1 is MDHEN and CDR2 is SYDVKM. The CDR3 spells CASTRGFGEQYF. CDR3 nucleotide sequence: TGTGCCAGCACTCGGGGGTTCGGCGAGCAGTACTTC. Together with reference TRBV28 and TRBJ2-7, the CDR3 gives the full variable domain: DVKVTQSSRYLVKRTGEKVFLECVQDMDHENMFWYRQDPGLGLRLIYFSYDVKMKEKGDIPEGYSVSREKKERFSLILESASTNQTSMYLCASTRGFGEQYFGPGTRLTVT.

V is TRBV5-4 and J is TRBJ1-2, with 8 bases that match TRBD1. V shed 0 bases, J shed 3 bases, and the junction held 7 bases outside the gene matches. Germline CDR1 reads SGHNT; CDR2 reads YYREEE (reference sequence). The CDR3 is made up of 16 amino acids. CDR3 protein: CASSLALGTGDYGYTF. The CDR3 DNA reads TGTGCCAGCAGCTTGGCCCTGGGGACAGGAGACTATGGCTACACCTTC.

The chain combines TRBV27 with TRBJ1-2; weak D call: TRBD1 (5 bases). Germline V gene lookup returns CDR1 MNHEY and CDR2 SMNVEV (reference sequence). The V gene lost 6 bases and the J gene lost 3 bases, with 14 bases spanning the gap. This CDR3 comprises 14 residues. CDR3 nucleotide sequence: TGTGCCAGCAGGCCTCGACAGTTCCACTATGGCTACACCTTC. This codes for CASRPRQFHYGYTF.

This clone was detected once. This chain joins TRBV11-2 and TRBJ2-5, with D perhaps TRBD1 (5 bases). The CDR3 runs 12 residues. The V end was cut by 3 bases, the J end by 5 bases, with 7 bases between. The germline CDR1 and CDR2 sequences are SGHAT and FQNNGV. CDR3 loop: CASSLAGETQYF. CDR3 nucleotides: TGTGCCAGCAGCTTGGCAGGGGAGACCCAGTACTTC.

This clone was detected once. The rearrangement joins TRBV5-1 to TRBJ1-2, with 8 bases fitting TRBD1. The CDR3 spans 13 residues. V shed 4 bases, J shed 4 bases, and the junction held 3 bases outside the gene matches. Germline CDR1 reads SGHRS; CDR2 reads YFSETQ. DNA of the CDR3: TGCGCCAGCAGCACGGACAGGGCCTATGGCTACACCTTC. Translation gives CASSTDRAYGYTF. The entire variable domain, with the rest obtained from reference TRBV5-1 and TRBJ1-2, is as follows: KAGVTQTPRYLIKTRGQQVTLSCSPISGHRSVSWYQQTPGQGLQFLFEYFSETQRNKGNFPGRFSGRQFSNSRSEMNVSTLELGDSALYLCASSTDRAYGYTFGSGTRLTVV.

The J gene is TRBJ1-3, the V gene TRBV5-4, with D possibly being TRBD1 (6 bases). The CDR3 extends over 15 amino acids. The V end lost 9 bases, the J end lost 4 bases, and 20 bases lay between the germline ends. Germline lookup yields CDR1 SGHNT and CDR2 YYREEE (reference sequence). CDR3 coding DNA: TGTGCCACCTCCACAGGGAAGCTCTCCGGAAACACCATATATTTT. Translating gives CATSTGKLSGNTIYF.

This CDR3 reads CSIDTGRAAFF. The CDR3 DNA reads as TGCAGCATAGACACAGGGCGGGCGGCTTTCTTT. This chain connects TRBV29-1 to TRBJ1-1, with D possibly TRBD1 on 6 matching bases. The V and J ends lost 8 bases and 11 bases respectively, with 18 bases between them. CDR1 and CDR2 (germline): SQVTM, ANQGSEA. The CDR3 totals 11 residues.

The rearrangement joins TRBV7-2 to TRBJ1-1; D possibly corresponds to TRBD1 (6 bases). The V gene's germline CDR1 is SGHTA and CDR2 FQGNSA. The CDR3 runs to 15 residues. Trimming pared 1 base from V and 2 bases from J, leaving 11 bases between. DNA of the CDR3: TGTGCCAGCAGCTTAGTAGGGGGGGGCAACACTGAAGCTTTCTTT. Translation gives CASSLVGGGNTEAFF.

CDR3 sequence reads: CASSFPGLKETQYF. CDR3 bases: TGTGCCAGCAGCTTTCCGGGGTTAAAAGAGACCCAGTACTTC. The chain uses TRBV7-2 and TRBJ2-5; D may be TRBD2 (5 bases). Germline assignment: CDR1 SGHTA and CDR2 FQGNSA. The V end lost 3 bases, the J end lost 3 bases, and 11 bases lay between the germline ends. The CDR3 is made up of 14 amino acids.

The chain carries TRBV4-1 and TRBJ1-2; the D is unclear. The V end lost 1 base, the J end lost 4 bases, and 10 bases lay between the germline ends. The CDR3 spans 14 residues. Germline CDR1 reads MGHRA; CDR2 reads YSYEKL. The CDR3 sequence: CASSQGTRGYGYTF. CDR3 nucleotide sequence: TGCGCCAGCAGCCAAGGTACCCGGGGCTATGGCTACACCTTC.